One TCR beta chain is described in this entry. Sequencing was performed with immunoSEQ multiplex PCR; in TCRdb, only in-frame clones are kept and a portion is missing. Among under 60,000 clones, roughly 95% were seen once, and the ten largest hold around 0.31%. The CDR3 contains 14 residues. Looked up from germline, CDR1 is MNHNS and CDR2 is SASEGT. J was trimmed by 1 base and V by 8 bases; bases with no gene match: 4. This entry comes from a study of T cell changes during pregnancy in multiple sclerosis. Specimen: CD4+ T cells from peripheral blood mononuclear cells, collected in the third trimester of pregnancy. The V call is TRBV6-1, the J call TRBJ2-3, with 9 bases lining up with TRBD2. This TCR came from a female donor with multiple sclerosis, enrolled in a pregnancy study. The CDR3 reads CASQTSGRTDTQYF. CDR3 coding DNA: TGTGCCAGCCAGACTAGCGGTCGCACAGATACGCAGTATTTT.